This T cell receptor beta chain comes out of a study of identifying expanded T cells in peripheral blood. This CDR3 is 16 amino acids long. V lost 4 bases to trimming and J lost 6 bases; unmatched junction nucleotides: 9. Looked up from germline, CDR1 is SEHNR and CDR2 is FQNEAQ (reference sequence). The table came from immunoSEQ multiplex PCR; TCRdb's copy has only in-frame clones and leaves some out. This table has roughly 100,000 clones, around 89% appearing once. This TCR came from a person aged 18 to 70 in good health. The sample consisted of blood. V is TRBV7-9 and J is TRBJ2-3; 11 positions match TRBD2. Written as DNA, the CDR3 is TGTGCCAGCAGCTCCGTAGCGGGAGGGCCAAGCGATACGCAGTATTTT. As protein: CASSSVAGGPSDTQYF.